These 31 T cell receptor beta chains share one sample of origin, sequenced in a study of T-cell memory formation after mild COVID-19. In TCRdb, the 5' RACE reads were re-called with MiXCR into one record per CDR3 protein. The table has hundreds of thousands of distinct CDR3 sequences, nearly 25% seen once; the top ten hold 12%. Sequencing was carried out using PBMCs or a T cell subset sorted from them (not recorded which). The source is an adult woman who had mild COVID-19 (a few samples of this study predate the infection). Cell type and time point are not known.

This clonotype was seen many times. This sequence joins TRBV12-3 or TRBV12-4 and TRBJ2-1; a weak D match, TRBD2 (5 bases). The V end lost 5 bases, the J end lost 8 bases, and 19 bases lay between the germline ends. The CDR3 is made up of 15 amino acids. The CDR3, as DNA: TGTGCCAGCAGTCCCCACCTGGCCTTCGGGGATGAGCAGTTCTTC. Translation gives CASSPHLAFGDEQFF.

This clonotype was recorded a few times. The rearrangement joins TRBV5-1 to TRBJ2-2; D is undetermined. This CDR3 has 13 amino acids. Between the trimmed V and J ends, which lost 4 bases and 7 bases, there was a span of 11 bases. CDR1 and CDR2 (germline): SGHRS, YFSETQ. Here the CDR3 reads CASSPREIGELFF. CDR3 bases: TGCGCCAGCAGCCCCAGAGAGATCGGGGAGCTGTTTTTT.

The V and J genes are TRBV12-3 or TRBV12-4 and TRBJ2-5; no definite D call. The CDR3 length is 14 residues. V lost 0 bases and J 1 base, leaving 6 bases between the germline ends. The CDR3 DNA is TGTGCCAGCAGTTTAGCGGGCTTCCAAGAGACCCAGTACTTC. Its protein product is CASSLAGFQETQYF.

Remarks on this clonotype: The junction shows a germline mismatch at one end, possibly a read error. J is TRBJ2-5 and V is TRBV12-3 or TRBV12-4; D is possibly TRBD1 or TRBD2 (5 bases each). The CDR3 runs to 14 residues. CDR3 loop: CASRLGEFQETQYF. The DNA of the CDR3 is TGTGCCAGCAGGTTAGGGGAGTTCCAAGAGACCCAGTACTTC.

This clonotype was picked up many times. CDR3 DNA sequence: TGTGCCAGCACTCCCACCCGGGCTCCCTACGAGCAGTACTTC. This sequence encodes CASTPTRAPYEQYF. The genes are TRBV6-5 and TRBJ2-7, with D hard to call. This CDR3 comprises 14 residues. CDR1 and CDR2 (germline): MNHEY, SVGAGI. V shed 7 bases and J shed 2 bases, with 15 bases lying between them.

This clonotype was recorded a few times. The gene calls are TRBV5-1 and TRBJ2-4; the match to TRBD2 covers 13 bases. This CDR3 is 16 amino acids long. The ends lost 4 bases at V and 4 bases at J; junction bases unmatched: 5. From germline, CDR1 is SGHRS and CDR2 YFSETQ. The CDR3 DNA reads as TGCGCCAGCAGCCCCAGGGGACTAGCGGGAAAAAACATTCAGTACTTC. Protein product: CASSPRGLAGKNIQYF.

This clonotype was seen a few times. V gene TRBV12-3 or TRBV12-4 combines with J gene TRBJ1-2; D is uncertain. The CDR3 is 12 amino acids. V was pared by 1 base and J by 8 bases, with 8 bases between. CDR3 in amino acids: CASSLDRIGYTF. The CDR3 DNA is TGTGCCAGCAGTTTAGACCGAATCGGCTACACCTTC.

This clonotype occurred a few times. CDR3 loop: CSVEEGANEQFF. The CDR3 DNA sequence: TGCAGCGTTGAAGAAGGGGCCAATGAGCAGTTCTTC. The chain couples TRBV29-1 to TRBJ2-1; D may be TRBD1 (5 bases). Trimming took 0 bases from V and 6 from J, leaving 6 bases between them. The CDR3 consists of 12 residues. Germline lookup yields CDR1 SQVTM and CDR2 ANQGSEA.

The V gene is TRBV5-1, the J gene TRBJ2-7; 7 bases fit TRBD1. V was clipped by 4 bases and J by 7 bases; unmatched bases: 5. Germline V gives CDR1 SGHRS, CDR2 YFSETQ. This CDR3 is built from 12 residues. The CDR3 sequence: CASSQTGKEQYF. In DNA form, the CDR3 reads TGCGCCAGCAGCCAGACAGGGAAAGAGCAGTACTTC.

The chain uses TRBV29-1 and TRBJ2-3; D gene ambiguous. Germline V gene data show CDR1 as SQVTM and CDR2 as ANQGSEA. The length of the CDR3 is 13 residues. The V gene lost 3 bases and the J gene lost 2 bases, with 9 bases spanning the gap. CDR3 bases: TGCAGCGTTGAGGTCAGATTCACAGATACGCAGTATTTT. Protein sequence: CSVEVRFTDTQYF.

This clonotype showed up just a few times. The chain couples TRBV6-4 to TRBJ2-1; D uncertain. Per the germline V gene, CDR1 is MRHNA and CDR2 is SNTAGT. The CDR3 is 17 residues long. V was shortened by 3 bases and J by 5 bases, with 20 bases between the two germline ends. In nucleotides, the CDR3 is TGTGCCAGCAGTGAGGCCCCCATAACTTTAATCAACAATGAGCAGTTCTTC. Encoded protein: CASSEAPITLINNEQFF.

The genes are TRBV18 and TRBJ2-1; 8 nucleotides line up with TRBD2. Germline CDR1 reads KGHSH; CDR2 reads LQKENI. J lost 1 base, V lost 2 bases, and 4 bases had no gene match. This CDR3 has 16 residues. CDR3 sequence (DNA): TGTGCCAGCTCACCATTAGTAGCGGGGTCCTACAATGAGCAGTTCTTC. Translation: CASSPLVAGSYNEQFF.

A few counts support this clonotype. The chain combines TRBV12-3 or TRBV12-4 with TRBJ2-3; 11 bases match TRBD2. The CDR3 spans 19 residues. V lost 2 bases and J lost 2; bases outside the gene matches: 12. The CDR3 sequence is CASSLTRLAGGTNTDTQYF. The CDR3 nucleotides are TGTGCCAGCAGTTTAACGCGGCTAGCGGGAGGCACAAACACAGATACGCAGTATTTT.

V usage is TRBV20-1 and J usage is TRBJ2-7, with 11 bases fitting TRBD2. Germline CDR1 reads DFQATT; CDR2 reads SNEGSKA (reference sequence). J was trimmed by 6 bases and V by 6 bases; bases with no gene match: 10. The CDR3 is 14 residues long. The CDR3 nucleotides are TGCAGTGCCGGGGCGACTAGCGGGGTTGTCGAGCAGTACTTC. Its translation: CSAGATSGVVEQYF.

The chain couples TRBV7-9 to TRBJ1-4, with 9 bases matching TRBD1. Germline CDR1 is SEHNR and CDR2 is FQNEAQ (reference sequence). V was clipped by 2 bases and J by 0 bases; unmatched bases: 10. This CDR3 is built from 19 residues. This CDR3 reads CASSLSLRDRAPTNEKLFF. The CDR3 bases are TGTGCCAGCAGCTTATCGCTCCGGGACAGGGCCCCAACTAATGAAAAACTGTTTTTT.

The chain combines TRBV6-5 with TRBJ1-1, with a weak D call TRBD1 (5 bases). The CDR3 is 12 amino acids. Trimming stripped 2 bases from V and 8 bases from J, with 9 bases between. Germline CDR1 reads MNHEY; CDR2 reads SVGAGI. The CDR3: CASSYLRGEAFF. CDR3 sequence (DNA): TGTGCCAGCAGTTACCTTCGGGGGGAAGCTTTCTTT.

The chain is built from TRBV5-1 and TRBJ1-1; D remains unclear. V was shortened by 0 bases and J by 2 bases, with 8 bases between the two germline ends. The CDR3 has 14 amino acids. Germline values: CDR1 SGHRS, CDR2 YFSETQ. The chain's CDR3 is CASSLAADNTEAFF. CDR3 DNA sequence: TGCGCCAGCAGCTTGGCGGCAGACAACACTGAAGCTTTCTTT.

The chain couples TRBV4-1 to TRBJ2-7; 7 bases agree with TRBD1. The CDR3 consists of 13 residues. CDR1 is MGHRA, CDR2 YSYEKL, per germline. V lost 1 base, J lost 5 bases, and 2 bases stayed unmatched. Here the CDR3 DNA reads TGCGCCAGCAGCCAAGTTGACAGGGACGAGCAGTACTTC. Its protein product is CASSQVDRDEQYF.

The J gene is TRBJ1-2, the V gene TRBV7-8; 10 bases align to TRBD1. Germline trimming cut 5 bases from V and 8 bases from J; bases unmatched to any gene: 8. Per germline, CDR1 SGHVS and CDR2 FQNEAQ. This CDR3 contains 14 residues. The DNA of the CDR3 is TGTGCCAGCAGCCCCGGGACAGGGGTTGGGGGCTACACCTTC. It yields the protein CASSPGTGVGGYTF.

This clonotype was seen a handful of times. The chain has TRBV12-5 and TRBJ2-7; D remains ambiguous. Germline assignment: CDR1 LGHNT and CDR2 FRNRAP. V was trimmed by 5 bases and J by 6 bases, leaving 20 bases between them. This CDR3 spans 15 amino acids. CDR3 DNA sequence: TGTGCTAGTGGTCCCGCGACCCCAGGAAGGCGCGAGCAGTACTTC. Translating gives CASGPATPGRREQYF. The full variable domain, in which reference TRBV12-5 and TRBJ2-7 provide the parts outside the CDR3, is DARVTQTPRHKVTEMGQEVTMRCQPILGHNTVFWYRQTMMQGLELLAYFRNRAPLDDSGMPKDRFSAEMPDATLATLKIQPSEPRDSAVYFCASGPATPGRREQYFGPGTRLTVT.

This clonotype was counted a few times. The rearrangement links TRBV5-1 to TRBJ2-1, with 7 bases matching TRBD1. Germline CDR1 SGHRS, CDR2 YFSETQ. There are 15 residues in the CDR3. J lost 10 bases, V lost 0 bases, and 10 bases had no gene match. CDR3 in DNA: TGCGCCAGCAGCTTGGGGTGGGAAACAGGGGACGAGCAGTTCTTC. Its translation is CASSLGWETGDEQFF.

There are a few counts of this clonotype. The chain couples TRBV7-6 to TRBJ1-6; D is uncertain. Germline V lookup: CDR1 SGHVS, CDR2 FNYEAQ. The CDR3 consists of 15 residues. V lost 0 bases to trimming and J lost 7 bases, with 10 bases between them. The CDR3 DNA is TGTGCCAGCAGCTTAGCATCTGGGGTAAATTCACCCCTCCACTTT. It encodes CASSLASGVNSPLHF.

CDR3 sequence (DNA): TGCAGTGCTGACGGGGGCGCTTCTAGGGGCTACACCTTC. It is translated as CSADGGASRGYTF. The rearrangement links TRBV20-1 to TRBJ1-2; TRBD1 might be the D (6 bases). The CDR3 runs 13 residues. Germline CDR1 and CDR2: DFQATT and SNEGSKA (reference sequence). The germline V and J ends were trimmed by 5 bases and 8 bases, with 18 bases remaining between them.

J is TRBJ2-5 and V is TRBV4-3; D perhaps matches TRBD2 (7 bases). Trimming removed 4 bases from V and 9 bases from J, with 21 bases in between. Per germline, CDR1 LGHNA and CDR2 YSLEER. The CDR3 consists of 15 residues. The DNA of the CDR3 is TGCGCCAGCAGCCCCGTAGGCGGGGGCGGTGGGGCCCAGTACTTC. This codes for CASSPVGGGGGAQYF.

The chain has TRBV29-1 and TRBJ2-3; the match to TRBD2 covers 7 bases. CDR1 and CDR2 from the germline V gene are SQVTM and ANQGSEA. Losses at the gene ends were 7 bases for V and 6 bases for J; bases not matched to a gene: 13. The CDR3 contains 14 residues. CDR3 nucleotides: TGCAGCGCGACGCCGGGCGGGAGATCTGATACGCAGTATTTT. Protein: CSATPGGRSDTQYF.

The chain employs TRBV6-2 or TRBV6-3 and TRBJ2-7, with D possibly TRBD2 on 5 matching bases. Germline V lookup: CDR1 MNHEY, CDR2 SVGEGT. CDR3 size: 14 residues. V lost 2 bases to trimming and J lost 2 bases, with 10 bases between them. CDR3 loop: CASSYKEEAYEQYF. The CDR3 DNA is TGTGCCAGCAGTTACAAAGAGGAGGCCTACGAGCAGTACTTC.

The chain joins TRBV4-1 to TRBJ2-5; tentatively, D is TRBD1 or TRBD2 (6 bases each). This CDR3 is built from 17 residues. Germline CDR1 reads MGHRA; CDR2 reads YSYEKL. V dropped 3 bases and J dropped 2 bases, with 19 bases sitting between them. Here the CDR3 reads CASSHYVGGRYQETQYF. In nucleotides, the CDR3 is TGCGCCAGCAGCCATTATGTCGGGGGCCGGTATCAAGAGACCCAGTACTTC.

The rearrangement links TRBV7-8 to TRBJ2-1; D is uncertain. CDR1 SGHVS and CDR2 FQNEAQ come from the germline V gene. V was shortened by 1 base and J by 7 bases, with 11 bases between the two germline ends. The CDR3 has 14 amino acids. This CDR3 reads CASSLDTPWNEQFF. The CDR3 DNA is TGTGCCAGCAGCTTAGATACACCCTGGAATGAGCAGTTCTTC.

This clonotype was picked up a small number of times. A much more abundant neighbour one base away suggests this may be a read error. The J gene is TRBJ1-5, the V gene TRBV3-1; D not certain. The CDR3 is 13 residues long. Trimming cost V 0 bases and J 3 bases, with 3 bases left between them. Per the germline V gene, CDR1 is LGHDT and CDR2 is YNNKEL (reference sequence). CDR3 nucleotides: TGTGCCAGCAGCCAAGATATCAATCAGCCCCAGCATTTT. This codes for CASSQDINQPQHF. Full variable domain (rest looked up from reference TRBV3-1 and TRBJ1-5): DTAVSQTPKYLVTQMGNDKSIKCEQNLGHDTMYWYKQDSKKFLKIMFSYNNKELIINETVPNRFSPKSPDKAHLNLHINSLELGDSAVYFCASSQDINQPQHFGDGTRLSIL.

The CDR3, as DNA: TGTGCCAGCAGTCTCGGGGACAGGGCCCCCACAGATACGCAGTATTTT. Its protein is CASSLGDRAPTDTQYF. V is TRBV12-3 or TRBV12-4 and J is TRBJ2-3, with 9 bases lining up with TRBD1. The J segment lost 2 bases and the V segment lost 5 bases, leaving 8 bases of the junction unmatched. This CDR3 contains 16 residues.

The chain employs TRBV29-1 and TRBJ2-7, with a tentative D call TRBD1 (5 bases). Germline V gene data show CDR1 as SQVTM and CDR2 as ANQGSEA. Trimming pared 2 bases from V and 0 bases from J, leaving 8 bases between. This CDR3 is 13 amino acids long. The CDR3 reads CSVEQGSSYEQYF. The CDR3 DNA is TGCAGCGTTGAACAGGGAAGCTCCTACGAGCAGTACTTC.